This T cell receptor beta chain appears in the sequencing data of a study of cytomegalovirus exposure and HLA in healthy donors. Broader study findings: Immune exposure information available was restricted to CMV serostatus. The study assumed roughly uniform donor sequencing depth for presence/absence analyses. The authors later found TCR association rates varying by HLA locus, with DRB1 most and HLA-C fewest.

Details on this clone: Its antigen is as yet unknown.

The CDR3 totals 13 residues. The V gene's germline CDR1 is MNHNS and CDR2 SASEGT. Both 60 Vbeta primers and 13 Jbeta primers went into the PCR. Produced via immunoSEQ multiplex PCR; TCRdb's table is partial and in-frame only. The table lists fewer than 300,000 clones, 86% of them singletons. The clonotype comes from a man aged 35-49 years in good health and CMV-seropositive. This chain uses TRBV6-1 with TRBJ2-5, with 12 nucleotides matching TRBD2. TRBJ2-7 explains the end of the DNA better; the J call may be wrong. The specimen was PBMCs. This CDR3 reads CASRLAGGNEQYF. As DNA, the CDR3 is TGTGCCAGCAGACTAGCGGGAGGCAACGAGCAGTACTTC.